This TCR beta chain was documented in a study of blood T cell repertoires in COVID-19. Clones were sequenced by immunoSEQ multiplex PCR, and TCRdb holds only the in-frame ones, with some missing. The sample has some 110,000 clones; 86% are singletons. This clone occurred once. This CDR3 is 19 amino acids long. CDR1 is ENHRY and CDR2 is SYGVKD in the germline V gene. V lost 2 bases, J lost 0 bases, and 13 bases stayed unmatched. The gene calls are TRBV10-3 and TRBJ1-5, with 7 bases that match TRBD1. This sequence was found in a man in his 70s who had recovered from COVID-19. Input material: peripheral blood. CDR3 nucleotides: TGTGCCATCAGTGAGACCCTCCCGGGACAGATCTATAGCAATCAGCCCCAGCATTTT. It yields the protein CAISETLPGQIYSNQPQHF.